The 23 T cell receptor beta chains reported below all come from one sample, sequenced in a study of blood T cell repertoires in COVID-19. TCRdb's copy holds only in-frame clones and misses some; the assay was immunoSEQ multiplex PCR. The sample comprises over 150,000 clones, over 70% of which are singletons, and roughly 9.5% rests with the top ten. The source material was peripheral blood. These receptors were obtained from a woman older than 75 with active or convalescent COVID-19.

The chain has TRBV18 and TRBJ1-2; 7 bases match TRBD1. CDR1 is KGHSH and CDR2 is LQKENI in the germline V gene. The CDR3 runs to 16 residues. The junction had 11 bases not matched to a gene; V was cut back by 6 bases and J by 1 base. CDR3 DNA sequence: TGTGCCAGCTCCGCCCCCGGGACAGCAATTAACTATGGCTACACCTTC. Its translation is CASSAPGTAINYGYTF.

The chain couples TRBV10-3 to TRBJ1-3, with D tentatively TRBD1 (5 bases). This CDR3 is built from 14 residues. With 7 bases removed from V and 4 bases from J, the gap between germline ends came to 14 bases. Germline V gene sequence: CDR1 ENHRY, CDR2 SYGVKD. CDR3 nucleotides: TGTGCCATCACAGACAGCTGGCCCGGAAACACCATATATTTT. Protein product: CAITDSWPGNTIYF.

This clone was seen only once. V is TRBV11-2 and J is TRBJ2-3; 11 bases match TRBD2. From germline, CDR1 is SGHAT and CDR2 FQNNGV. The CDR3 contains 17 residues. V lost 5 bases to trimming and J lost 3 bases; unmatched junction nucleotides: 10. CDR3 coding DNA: TGTGCCAGCAGCCTCCGGACCCTAGCGGGGGGTACAGATACGCAGTATTTT. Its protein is CASSLRTLAGGTDTQYF. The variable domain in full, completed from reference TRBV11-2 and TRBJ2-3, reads EAGVAQSPRYKIIEKRQSVAFWCNPISGHATLYWYQQILGQGPKLLIQFQNNGVVDDSQLPKDRFSAERLKGVDSTLKIQPAKLEDSAVYLCASSLRTLAGGTDTQYFGPGTRLTVL.

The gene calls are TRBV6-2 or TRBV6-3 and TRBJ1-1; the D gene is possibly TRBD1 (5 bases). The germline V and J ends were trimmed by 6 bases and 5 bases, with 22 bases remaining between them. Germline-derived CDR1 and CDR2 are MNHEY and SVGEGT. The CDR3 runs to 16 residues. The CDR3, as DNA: TGTGCCAGCAGCCACCCCGCAGGGCAGGAAGGGACTGAAGCTTTCTTT. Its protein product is CASSHPAGQEGTEAFF.

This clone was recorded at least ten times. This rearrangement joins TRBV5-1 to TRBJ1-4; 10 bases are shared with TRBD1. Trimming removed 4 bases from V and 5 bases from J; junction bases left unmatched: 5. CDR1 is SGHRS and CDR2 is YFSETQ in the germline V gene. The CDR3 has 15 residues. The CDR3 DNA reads TGCGCCAGCAGCATCGGACAGGGGGGGAATGAAAAACTGTTTTTT. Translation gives CASSIGQGGNEKLFF.

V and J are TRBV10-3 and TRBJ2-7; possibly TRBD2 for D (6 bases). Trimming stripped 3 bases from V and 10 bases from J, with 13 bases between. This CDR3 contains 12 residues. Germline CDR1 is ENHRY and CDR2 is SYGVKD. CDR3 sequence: CAISEIAEDQYF. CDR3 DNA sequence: TGTGCCATCAGTGAAATAGCGGAGGACCAGTACTTC.

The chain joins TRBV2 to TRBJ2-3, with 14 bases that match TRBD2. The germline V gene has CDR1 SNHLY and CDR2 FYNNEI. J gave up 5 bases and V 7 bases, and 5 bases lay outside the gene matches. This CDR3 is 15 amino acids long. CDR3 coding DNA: TGTGCCAGCAAGGGGACTAGCGGGGGTGTAGATACGCAGTATTTT. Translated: CASKGTSGGVDTQYF.

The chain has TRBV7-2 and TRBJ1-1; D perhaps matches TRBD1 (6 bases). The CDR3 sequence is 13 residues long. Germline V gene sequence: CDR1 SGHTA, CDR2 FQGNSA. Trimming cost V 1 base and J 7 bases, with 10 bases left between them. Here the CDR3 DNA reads TGTGCCAGCAGCTTAGGGGGGCGGTATGAAGCTTTCTTT. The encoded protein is CASSLGGRYEAFF.

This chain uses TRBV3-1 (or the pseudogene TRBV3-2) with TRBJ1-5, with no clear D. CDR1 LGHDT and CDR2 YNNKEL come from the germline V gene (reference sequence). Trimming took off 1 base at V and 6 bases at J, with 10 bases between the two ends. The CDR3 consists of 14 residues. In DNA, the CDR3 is TGTGCCAGCAGCCAAGGGTCACGGGGTCAGCCCCAGCATTTT. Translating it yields CASSQGSRGQPQHF.

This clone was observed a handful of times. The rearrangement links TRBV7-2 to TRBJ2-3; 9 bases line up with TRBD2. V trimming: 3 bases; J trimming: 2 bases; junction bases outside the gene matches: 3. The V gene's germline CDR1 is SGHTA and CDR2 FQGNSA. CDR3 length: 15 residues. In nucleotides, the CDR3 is TGTGCCAGCAGCTTGCGGGGGGGCCCCACAGATACGCAGTATTTT. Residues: CASSLRGGPTDTQYF.

The CDR3 DNA sequence: TGTGCCAGTTCTATTGGGGCGAACTATGGCTACACCTTC. This codes for CASSIGANYGYTF. The V gene is TRBV19, the J gene TRBJ1-2, with D perhaps TRBD1 (5 bases). Germline lookup yields CDR1 LNHDA and CDR2 SQIVND (reference sequence). The CDR3 covers 13 residues. V was pared by 8 bases and J by 2 bases, with 12 bases between.

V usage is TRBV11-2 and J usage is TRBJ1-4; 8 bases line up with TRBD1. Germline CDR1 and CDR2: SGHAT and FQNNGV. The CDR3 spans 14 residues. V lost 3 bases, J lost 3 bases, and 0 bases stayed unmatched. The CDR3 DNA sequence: TGTGCCAGCAGCTTGGGACAGGCTAATGAAAAACTGTTTTTT. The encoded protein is CASSLGQANEKLFF. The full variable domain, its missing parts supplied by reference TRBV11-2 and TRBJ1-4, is EAGVAQSPRYKIIEKRQSVAFWCNPISGHATLYWYQQILGQGPKLLIQFQNNGVVDDSQLPKDRFSAERLKGVDSTLKIQPAKLEDSAVYLCASSLGQANEKLFFGSGTQLSVL.

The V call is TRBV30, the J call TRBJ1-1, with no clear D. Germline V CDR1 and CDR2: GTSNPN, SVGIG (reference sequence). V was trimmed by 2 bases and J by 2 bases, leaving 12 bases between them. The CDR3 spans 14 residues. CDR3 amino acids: CAWSPTIVNTEAFF. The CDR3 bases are TGTGCCTGGAGTCCGACAATTGTCAACACTGAAGCTTTCTTT.

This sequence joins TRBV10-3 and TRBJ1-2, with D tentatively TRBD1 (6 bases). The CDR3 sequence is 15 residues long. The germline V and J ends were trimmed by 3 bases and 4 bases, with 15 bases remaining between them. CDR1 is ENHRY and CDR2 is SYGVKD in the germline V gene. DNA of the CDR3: TGTGCCATCAGTGATGGCGGGGGCCGGAGCTATGGCTACACCTTC. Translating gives CAISDGGGRSYGYTF.

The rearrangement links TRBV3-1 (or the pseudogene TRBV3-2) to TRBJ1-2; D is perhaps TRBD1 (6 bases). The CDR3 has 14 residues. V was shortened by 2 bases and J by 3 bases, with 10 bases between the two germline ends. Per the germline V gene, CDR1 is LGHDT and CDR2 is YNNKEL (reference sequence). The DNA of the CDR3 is TGTGCCAGCAGCCAATGGACAGCATACTATGGCTACACCTTC. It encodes CASSQWTAYYGYTF.

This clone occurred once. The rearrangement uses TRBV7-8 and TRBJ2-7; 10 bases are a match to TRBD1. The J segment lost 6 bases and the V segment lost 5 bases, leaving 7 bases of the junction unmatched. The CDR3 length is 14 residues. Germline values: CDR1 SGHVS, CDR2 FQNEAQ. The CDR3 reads CASSVTGTGVEQYF. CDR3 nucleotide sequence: TGTGCCAGCAGCGTGACCGGGACAGGGGTCGAGCAGTACTTC.

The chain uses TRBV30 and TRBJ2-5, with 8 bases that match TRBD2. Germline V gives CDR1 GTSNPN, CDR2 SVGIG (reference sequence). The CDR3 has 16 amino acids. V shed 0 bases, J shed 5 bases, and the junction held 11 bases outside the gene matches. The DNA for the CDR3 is TGTGCCTGGAGTGTAGGGAGTAGCGGGACGGGGGAGACCCAGTACTTC. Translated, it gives CAWSVGSSGTGETQYF.

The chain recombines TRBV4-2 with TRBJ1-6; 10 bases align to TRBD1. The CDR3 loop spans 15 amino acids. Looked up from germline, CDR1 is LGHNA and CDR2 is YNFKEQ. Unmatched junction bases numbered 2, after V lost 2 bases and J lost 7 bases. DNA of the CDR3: TGTGCCAGCAGCCAACTGGGACAGGGGAATTCACCCCTCCACTTT. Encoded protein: CASSQLGQGNSPLHF.

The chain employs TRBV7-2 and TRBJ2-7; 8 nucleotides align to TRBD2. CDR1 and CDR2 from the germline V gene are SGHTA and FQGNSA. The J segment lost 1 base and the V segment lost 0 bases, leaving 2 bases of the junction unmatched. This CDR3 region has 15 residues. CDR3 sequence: CASSLAAGVSYEQYF. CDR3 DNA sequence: TGTGCCAGCAGCTTAGCAGCGGGGGTATCCTACGAGCAGTACTTC.

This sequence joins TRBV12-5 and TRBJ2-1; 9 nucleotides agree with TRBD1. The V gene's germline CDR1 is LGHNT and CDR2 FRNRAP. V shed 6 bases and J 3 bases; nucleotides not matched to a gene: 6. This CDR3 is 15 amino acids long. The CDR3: CASGEGQGIYNEQFF. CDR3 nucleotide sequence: TGTGCTAGTGGGGAGGGACAGGGAATCTACAATGAGCAGTTCTTC. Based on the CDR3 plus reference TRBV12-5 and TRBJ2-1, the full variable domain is DARVTQTPRHKVTEMGQEVTMRCQPILGHNTVFWYRQTMMQGLELLAYFRNRAPLDDSGMPKDRFSAEMPDATLATLKIQPSEPRDSAVYFCASGEGQGIYNEQFFGPGTRLTVL.

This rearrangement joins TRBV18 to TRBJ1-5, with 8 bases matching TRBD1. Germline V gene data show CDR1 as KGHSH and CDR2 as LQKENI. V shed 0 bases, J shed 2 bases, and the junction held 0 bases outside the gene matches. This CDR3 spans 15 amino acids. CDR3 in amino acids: CASSPPGQGNQPQHF. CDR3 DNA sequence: TGTGCCAGCTCACCACCGGGACAGGGCAATCAGCCCCAGCATTTT. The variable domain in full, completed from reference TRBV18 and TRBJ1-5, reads NAGVMQNPRHLVRRRGQEARLRCSPMKGHSHVYWYRQLPEEGLKFMVYLQKENIIDESGMPKERFSAEFPKEGPSILRIQQVVRGDSAAYFCASSPPGQGNQPQHFGDGTRLSIL.

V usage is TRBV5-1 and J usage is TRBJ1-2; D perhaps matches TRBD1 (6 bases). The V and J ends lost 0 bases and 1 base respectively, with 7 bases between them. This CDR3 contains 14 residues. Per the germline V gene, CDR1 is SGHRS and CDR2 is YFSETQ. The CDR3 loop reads CASSLEGGNYGYTF. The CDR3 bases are TGCGCCAGCAGCTTGGAAGGGGGTAACTATGGCTACACCTTC.

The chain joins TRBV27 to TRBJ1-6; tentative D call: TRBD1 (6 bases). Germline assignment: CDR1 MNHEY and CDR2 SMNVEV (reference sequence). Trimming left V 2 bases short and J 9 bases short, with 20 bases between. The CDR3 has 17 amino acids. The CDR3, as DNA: TGTGCCAGCAGTTTAACCTACAGGGACGTTAGGATTTCACCCCTCCACTTT. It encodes CASSLTYRDVRISPLHF.